The 9 T cell receptor beta chains listed next were all sequenced from one sample in a study of PD-L1 blockade in urothelial cancer. Clones were sequenced by immunoSEQ multiplex PCR, and TCRdb holds only the in-frame ones, with some missing. The sample lists fewer than 30,000 clones, roughly 84% occurring once. The sequences come from PBMCs, collected around atezolizumab (anti-PD-L1) treatment. These receptors came from a man in his 70s with urothelial cancer.

V is TRBV14 and J is TRBJ2-2, with D tentatively TRBD2 (5 bases). Trimming stripped 10 bases from V and 4 bases from J, with 13 bases between. Germline-derived CDR1 and CDR2 are SGHDN and FVKESK. This CDR3 spans 13 amino acids. This chain's CDR3 is CATFRGSTGELFF. CDR3 DNA: TGTGCCACCTTTCGGGGAAGCACCGGGGAGCTGTTTTTT.

The gene calls are TRBV5-1 and TRBJ2-3, with TRBD1 identical over 9 bases. V was clipped by 4 bases and J by 5 bases; unmatched bases: 11. The CDR3 contains 16 residues. Germline CDR1 and CDR2: SGHRS and YFSETQ. The CDR3 sequence is CASSPTPGQGLDTQYF. CDR3 sequence (DNA): TGCGCCAGCAGCCCCACTCCGGGACAGGGCTTAGATACGCAGTATTTT.

The chain links TRBV18 to TRBJ2-5; a possible D gene is TRBD1 (6 bases). Trimming pared 3 bases from V and 3 bases from J, leaving 8 bases between. The germline gives CDR1 KGHSH, CDR2 LQKENI. The CDR3 contains 13 residues. This chain's CDR3 is CASSPDSEETQYF. As DNA, the CDR3 is TGTGCCAGCTCACCGGACAGCGAAGAGACCCAGTACTTC. Together with reference TRBV18 and TRBJ2-5, the CDR3 gives the full variable domain: NAGVMQNPRHLVRRRGQEARLRCSPMKGHSHVYWYRQLPEEGLKFMVYLQKENIIDESGMPKERFSAEFPKEGPSILRIQQVVRGDSAAYFCASSPDSEETQYFGPGTRLLVL.

Concerning this clone itself: This specimen includes other DNA sequences encoding the same CDR3. CDR3 sequence reads: CASSTTGSNEKLFF. The CDR3 nucleotides are TGCGCCAGCAGCACGACAGGGAGTAATGAAAAACTGTTTTTT. V is TRBV5-1 and J is TRBJ1-4, with 7 bases fitting TRBD1. The CDR3 sequence is 14 residues long. The junction had 4 bases not matched to a gene; V was cut back by 4 bases and J by 4 bases. In germline, CDR1 is SGHRS, CDR2 YFSETQ.

J is TRBJ1-5 and V is TRBV19, with 7 bases identical to TRBD1. This CDR3 is 15 amino acids long. J lost 3 bases, V lost 5 bases, and 7 bases had no gene match. The germline V gene encodes CDR1 LNHDA and CDR2 SQIVND (reference sequence). The CDR3 loop is CASSSGQANNQPQHF. CDR3 bases: TGTGCCAGTAGTTCAGGACAGGCGAACAATCAGCCCCAGCATTTT.

The chain joins TRBV10-3 to TRBJ2-3; 13 bases are a match to TRBD2. CDR3 size: 15 residues. Germline trimming cut 6 bases from V and 3 bases from J; bases unmatched to any gene: 3. Germline V gene lookup returns CDR1 ENHRY and CDR2 SYGVKD. The CDR3 here is CAIRRTSGRTDTQYF. In nucleotides, the CDR3 is TGTGCCATCAGGCGGACTAGCGGGAGAACAGATACGCAGTATTTT.

V and J are TRBV6-6 and TRBJ2-1; TRBD1 agrees at 9 bases. In germline, CDR1 is MNHNY, CDR2 SVGAGI (reference sequence). After removal of 2 bases from V and 6 bases from J, the junction contained 2 bases not matched to a gene. The CDR3 sequence is 14 residues long. The DNA of the CDR3 is TGTGCCAGCAGTTACGGGGGACAGGGCAATGAGCAGTTCTTC. It yields the protein CASSYGGQGNEQFF.

This chain links TRBV5-1 with TRBJ2-2; perhaps TRBD2 as D (6 bases). With 0 bases removed from V and 0 bases from J, the gap between germline ends came to 12 bases. The CDR3 is 17 amino acids. CDR1 is SGHRS and CDR2 is YFSETQ in the germline V gene. CDR3 sequence: CASSLVWGRTNTGELFF. CDR3 in DNA: TGCGCCAGCAGCTTGGTTTGGGGGAGGACGAACACCGGGGAGCTGTTTTTT.

The rearrangement uses TRBV6-4 and TRBJ2-5, with D perhaps TRBD2 (7 bases). The CDR3 is made up of 16 amino acids. Germline V lookup: CDR1 MRHNA, CDR2 SNTAGT. Trimming removed 0 bases at V and 2 bases at J, with 13 bases between. CDR3 loop: CASSDSSGGEQETQYF. The CDR3 DNA sequence: TGTGCCAGCAGTGACTCTTCGGGGGGCGAACAAGAGACCCAGTACTTC.